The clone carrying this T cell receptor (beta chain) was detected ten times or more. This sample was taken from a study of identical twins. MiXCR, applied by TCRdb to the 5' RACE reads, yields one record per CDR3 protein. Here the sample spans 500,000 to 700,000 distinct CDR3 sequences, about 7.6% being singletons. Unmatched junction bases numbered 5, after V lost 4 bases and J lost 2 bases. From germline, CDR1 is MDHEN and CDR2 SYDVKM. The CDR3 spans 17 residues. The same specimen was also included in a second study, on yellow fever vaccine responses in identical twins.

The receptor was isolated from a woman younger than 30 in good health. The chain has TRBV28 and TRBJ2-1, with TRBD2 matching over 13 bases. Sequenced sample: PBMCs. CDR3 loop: CASSSTSGRSPYNEQFF. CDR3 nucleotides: TGTGCCAGCAGTTCGACTAGCGGGAGGTCACCCTACAATGAGCAGTTCTTC.